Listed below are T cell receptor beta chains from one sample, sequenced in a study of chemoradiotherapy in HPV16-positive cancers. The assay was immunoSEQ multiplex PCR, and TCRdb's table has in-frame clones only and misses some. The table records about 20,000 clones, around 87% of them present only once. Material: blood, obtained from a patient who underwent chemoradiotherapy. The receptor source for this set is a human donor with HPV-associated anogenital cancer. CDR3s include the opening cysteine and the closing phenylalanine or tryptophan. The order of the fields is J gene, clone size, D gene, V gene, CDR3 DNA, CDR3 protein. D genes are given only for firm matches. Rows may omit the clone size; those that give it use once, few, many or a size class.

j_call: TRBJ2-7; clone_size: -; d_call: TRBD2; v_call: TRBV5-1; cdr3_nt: TGCGCCAGCAGCTCCGGGACTACCACCTACGAGCAGTACTTC; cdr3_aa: CASSSGTTTYEQYF
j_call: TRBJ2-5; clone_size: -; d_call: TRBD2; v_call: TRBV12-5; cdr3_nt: TGTGCTAGTGGTGGGGGACTAGGGAAAAGGGAGACCCAGTACTTC; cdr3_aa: CASGGGLGKRETQYF
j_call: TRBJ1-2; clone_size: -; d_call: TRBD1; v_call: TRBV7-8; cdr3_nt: TGTGCCAGCAGCGCGGGACAGGTCCCCTATGGCTACACCTTC; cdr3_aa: CASSAGQVPYGYTF
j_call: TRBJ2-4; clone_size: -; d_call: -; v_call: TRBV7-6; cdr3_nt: TGTGCCAGCAGCTTAAGGAGGGTAGCCAAAAACATTCAGTACTTC; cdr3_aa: CASSLRRVAKNIQYF
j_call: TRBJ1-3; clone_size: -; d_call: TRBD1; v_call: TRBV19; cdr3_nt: TGTGCCAGTAGTCACAGGGGTAACACCATATATTTT; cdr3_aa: CASSHRGNTIYF
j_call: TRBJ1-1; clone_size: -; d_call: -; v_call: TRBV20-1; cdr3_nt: TGCAGTGCTAGATGGAACACTGAAGCTTTCTTT; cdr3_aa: CSARWNTEAFF
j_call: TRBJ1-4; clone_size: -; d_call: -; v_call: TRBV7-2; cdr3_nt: TGTGCCAGCAAGGATGAAAAACTGTTTTTT; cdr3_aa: CASKDEKLFF
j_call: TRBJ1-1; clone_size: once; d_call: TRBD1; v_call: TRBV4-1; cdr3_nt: TGCGCCAGCAGCCAAGATCCTGGGACAGGTCGGGAAGCTTTCTTT; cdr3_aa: CASSQDPGTGREAFF
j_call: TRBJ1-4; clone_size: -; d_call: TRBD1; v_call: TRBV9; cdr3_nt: TGTGCCAGCAGCGAGGACAGGGATGAAAAACTGTTTTTT; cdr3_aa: CASSEDRDEKLFF
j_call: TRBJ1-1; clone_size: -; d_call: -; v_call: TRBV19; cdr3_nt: TGTGCCAGTAGTACCTCACGGCGGCTGAACACTGAAGCTTTCTTT; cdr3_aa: CASSTSRRLNTEAFF
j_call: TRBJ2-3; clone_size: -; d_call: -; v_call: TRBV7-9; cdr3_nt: TGTGCCAGCAGCCTGGGACCTTCGAATTACGCAGATACGCAGTATTTT; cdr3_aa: CASSLGPSNYADTQYF
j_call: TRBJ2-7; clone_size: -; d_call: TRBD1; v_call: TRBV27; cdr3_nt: TGTGCCAGCAGTTCCGCCGGGACAGGGGGCTACGAGCAGTACTTC; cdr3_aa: CASSSAGTGGYEQYF
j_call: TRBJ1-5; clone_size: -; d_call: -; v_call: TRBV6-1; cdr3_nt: TGTGCCAGCAGTGATTTCCAGCCCCAGCATTTT; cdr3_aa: CASSDFQPQHF
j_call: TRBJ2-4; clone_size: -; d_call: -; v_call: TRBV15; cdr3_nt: TGTGCCACCAGCAGAGGGACAGGGGTGCGGGAGGGGACCAAAAACATTCAGTACTTC; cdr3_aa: CATSRGTGVREGTKNIQYF
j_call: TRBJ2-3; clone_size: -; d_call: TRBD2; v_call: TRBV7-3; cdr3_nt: TGTGCCAGCAGCCCCGGGACTAGCGGGGTAACAGATACGCAGTATTTT; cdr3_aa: CASSPGTSGVTDTQYF
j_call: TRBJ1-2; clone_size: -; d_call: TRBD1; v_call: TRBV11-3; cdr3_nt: TGTGCCAGCAGTGGATCACAGGGGAGGGATGGCTACACCTTC; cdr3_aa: CASSGSQGRDGYTF
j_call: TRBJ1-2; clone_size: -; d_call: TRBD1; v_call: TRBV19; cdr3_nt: TGTGCCAGTAGTCCGCAGGGGGCCTTCTATGGCTACACCTTC; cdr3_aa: CASSPQGAFYGYTF
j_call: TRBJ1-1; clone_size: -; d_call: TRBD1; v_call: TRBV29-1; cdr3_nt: TGCAGCGCAGGAGGAACAGGGGGGAAGACTGAAGCTTTCTTT; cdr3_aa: CSAGGTGGKTEAFF
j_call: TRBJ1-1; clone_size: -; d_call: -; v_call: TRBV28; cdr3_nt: TGTGCCAGCAGTTTTGGCGGGGTGAGCACTGAAGCTTTCTTT; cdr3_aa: CASSFGGVSTEAFF
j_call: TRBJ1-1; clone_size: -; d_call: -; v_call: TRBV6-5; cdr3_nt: TGTGCCAGCAGTTACCCACCGCCTAACACTGAAGCTTTCTTT; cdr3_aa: CASSYPPPNTEAFF
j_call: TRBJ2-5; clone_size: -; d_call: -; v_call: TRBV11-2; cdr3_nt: TGTGCCAGCAGCTTTGGTCTACAAGAGACCCAGTACTTC; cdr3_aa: CASSFGLQETQYF
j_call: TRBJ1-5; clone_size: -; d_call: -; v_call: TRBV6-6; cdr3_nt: TGTGCCAGCAGTTACTTAGAGTTTAATCAGCCCCAGCATTTT; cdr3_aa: CASSYLEFNQPQHF
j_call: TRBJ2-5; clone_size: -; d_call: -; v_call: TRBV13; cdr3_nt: TGTGCCAGCAGTCCCCCCTTGGTAGGGAGGCGAGAGACCCAGTACTTC; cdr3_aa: CASSPPLVGRRETQYF
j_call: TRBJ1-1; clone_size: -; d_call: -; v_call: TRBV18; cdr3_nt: TGTGCCAGCTCGCAAGGAGGGGGGAACACTGAAGCTTTCTTT; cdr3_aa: CASSQGGGNTEAFF